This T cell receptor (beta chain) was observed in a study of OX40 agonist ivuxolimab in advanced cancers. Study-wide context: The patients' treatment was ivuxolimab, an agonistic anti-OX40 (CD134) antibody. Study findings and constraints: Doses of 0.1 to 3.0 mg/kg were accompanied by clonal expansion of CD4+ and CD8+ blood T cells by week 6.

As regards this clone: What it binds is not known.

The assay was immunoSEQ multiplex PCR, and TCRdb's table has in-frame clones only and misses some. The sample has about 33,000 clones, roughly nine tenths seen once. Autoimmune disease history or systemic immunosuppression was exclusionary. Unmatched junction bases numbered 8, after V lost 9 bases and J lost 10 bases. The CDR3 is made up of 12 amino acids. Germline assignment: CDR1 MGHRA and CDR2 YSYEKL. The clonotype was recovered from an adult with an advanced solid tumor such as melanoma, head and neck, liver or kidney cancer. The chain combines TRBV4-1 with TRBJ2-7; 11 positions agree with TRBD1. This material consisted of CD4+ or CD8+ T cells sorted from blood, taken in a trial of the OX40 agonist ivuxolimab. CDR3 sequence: CASSGTGGQQYF. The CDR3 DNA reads TGCGCCAGTTCCGGGACAGGGGGTCAACAGTACTTC.